The clone carrying this T cell receptor (beta chain) was observed at least ten times. Its antigen is undetermined. The data were obtained in a study of regulatory T cells in long-lasting Graves disease. Study results and caveats: The study found TRBV28, TRBJ1-2 and TRBJ2-5 favored in persistent disease.

The time point was: newly diagnosed GD, antithyroid drugs for less than 3 months. Researchers made the TCR library from RNA that was extracted from PBMCs. This CDR3 is built from 16 residues. Germline loops: CDR1 MDHEN, CDR2 SYDVKM. Trimming at V came to 3 bases and at J to 0 bases, leaving 6 bases not matched to a gene. Relying on iRepertoire HTBI primers and Arm-PCR of CDR3 regions, the team built TCR beta libraries. Each CDR3 protein is one row after TCRdb ran MiXCR on the multiplex PCR reads. The table records about 470,000 distinct CDR3 sequences, more than 12% of them present only once. A further study also used this sample, focusing on T cells in Graves' hyperthyroidism and ophthalmopathy. This second study says: Reasons for excluding patients were uncontrolled infection, other autoimmune disease, pregnancy or lactation. The majority of expanded thyroid clonotypes above 0.001 also appeared in blood.

Sequencing was performed on peripheral blood mononuclear cells (PBMCs), taken at new diagnosis, from a patient treated with antithyroid drugs. The rearrangement joins TRBV28 to TRBJ2-3; TRBD1 aligns across 7 bases. This TCR was recovered from a woman aged 30 to 39 with Graves disease. CDR3 DNA sequence: TGTGCCAGCAGTTTCCCCGACAGGGTGAGCACAGATACGCAGTATTTT. Translated: CASSFPDRVSTDTQYF.